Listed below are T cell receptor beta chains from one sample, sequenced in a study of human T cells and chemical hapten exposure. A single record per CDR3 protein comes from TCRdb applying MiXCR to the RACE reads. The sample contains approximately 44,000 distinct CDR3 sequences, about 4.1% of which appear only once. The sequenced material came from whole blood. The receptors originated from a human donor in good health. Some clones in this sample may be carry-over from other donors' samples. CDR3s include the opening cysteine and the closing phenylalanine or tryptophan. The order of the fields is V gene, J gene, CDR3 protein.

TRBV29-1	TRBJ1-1	CSVETGVGTEAFF
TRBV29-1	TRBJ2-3	CSARSVGADTQYF
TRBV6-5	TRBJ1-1	CASLEGTGGWNTEAFF
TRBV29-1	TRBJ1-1	CSVGIGEITEAFF
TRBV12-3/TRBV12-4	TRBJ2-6	CASSLWDSGANVLTF
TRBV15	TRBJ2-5	CATSRDRAGEGETQYF
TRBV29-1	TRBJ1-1	CSVVFDRRLNTEAFF
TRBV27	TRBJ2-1	CASSIGNEQFF
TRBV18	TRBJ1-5	CASSPEGGGDQPQHF
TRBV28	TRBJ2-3	CASSPVHGGGPQDTQYF
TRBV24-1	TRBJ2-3	CATSDLVFASTDTQYF
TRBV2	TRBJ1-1	CASRPTGDVAFF
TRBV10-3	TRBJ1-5	CAISESYPGAQHF
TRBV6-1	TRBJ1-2	CASSLTGSHGYTF
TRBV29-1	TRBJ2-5	CSVVRSGETQYF
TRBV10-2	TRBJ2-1	CASTIILLNLAGDYNEQFF
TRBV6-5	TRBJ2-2	CASSYSQGRNTGELFF
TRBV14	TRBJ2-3	CASSQDGPFAAKDTQYF
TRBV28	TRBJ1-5	CASSFAGRSNQPQHF
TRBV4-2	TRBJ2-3	CASSQVLSPDTQYF
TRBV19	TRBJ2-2	CASRIFTGELFF
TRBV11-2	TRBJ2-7	CASSPPGGSPYEQYF
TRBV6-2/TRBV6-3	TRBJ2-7	CASSLAQNYEQYF
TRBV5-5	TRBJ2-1	CASSLVTGNNEQFF
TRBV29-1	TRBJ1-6	CSVAEIGSPLHF
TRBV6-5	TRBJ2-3	CATIRDRSTDTQYF
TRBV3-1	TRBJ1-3	CASSQTLGNTIYF
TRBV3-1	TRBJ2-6	CASSQDASGANVLTF
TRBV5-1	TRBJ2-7	CASSLASSYEQYF
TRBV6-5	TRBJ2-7	CASSPRTFEDEQYF
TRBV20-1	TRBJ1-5	CSAKDRSNQPQHF
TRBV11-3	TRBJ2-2	CASSLGGTPNTGELFF
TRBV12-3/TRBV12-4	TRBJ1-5	CASMIQGGQPQHF
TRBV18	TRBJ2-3	CASSPGGPSMSTDTQYF
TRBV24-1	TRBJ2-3	CATSDPGHTDTQYF
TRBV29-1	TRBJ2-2	CSVDGPSTGELFF
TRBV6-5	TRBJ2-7	CASSQGVSYEQYF
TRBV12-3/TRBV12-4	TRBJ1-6	CASSLRTGAKNSPLHF
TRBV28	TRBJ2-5	CASSLLSETQYF